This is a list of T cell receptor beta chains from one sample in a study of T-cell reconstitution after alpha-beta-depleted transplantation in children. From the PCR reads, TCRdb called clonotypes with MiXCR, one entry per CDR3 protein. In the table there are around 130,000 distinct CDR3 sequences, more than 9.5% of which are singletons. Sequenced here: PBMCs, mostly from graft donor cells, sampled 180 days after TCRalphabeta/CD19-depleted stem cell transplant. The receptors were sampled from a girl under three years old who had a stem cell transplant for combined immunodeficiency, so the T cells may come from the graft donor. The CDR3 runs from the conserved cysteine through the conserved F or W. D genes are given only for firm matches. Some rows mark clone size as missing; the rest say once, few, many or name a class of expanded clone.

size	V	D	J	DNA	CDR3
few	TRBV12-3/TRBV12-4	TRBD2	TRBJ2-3	TGTGCCAGCAGTATTACGTCGACTAGCGGCACAGATACGCAGTATTTT	CASSITSTSGTDTQYF
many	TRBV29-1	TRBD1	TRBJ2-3	TGCAGCGTTGAGACAGGGGGCGGAGATACGCAGTATTTT	CSVETGGGDTQYF
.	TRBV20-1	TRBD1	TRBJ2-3	TGCAGTGCCCCCGACAGGGGGCGGACAGATACGCAGTATTTT	CSAPDRGRTDTQYF
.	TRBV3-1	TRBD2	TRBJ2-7	TGTGCCAGCCCCCTCCCGGGCTTTCAGGCTAGCGGGAGTCCTCGGGGTGAGCAGTACTTC	CASPLPGFQASGSPRGEQYF
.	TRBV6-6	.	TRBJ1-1	TGTGCCAGCAGTTACCCCGGGGTGCAGGATGCTTTCTTT	CASSYPGVQDAFF
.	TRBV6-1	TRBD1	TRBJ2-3	TGTGCCAGCACGGGACAGGTCGGCACAGATACGCAGTATTTT	CASTGQVGTDTQYF
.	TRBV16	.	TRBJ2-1	TGTGCCAGCAGCCAAGGGACTTCGAGCTCCTACAATGAGCAGTTCTTC	CASSQGTSSSYNEQFF
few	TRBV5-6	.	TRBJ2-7	TGTGCCAGCAGTTCCACCCGGACAGTCCAAGAGTACTTC	CASSSTRTVQEYF
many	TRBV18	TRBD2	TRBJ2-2	TGTGCCAGCTCACCGCGGGGGGTGACCGGGGAGCTGTTTTTT	CASSPRGVTGELFF
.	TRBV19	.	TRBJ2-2	TGTGCCAGTAGTATGGGGAACACCGGGGAGCTGTTTTTT	CASSMGNTGELFF
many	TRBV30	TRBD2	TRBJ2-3	TGTGCCTGGAGTCCGGGACTAGCGAAGACGCAGTATTTT	CAWSPGLAKTQYF
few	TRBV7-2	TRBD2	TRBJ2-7	TGTGCCAGCAGCTTAGTAACACTAGCGGAGGTCTACGAGCAGTACTTC	CASSLVTLAEVYEQYF
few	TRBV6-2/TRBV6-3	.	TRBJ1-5	TGTGCCAGCAGCTCGACAGCCAATCAGCCCCAGCATTTT	CASSSTANQPQHF
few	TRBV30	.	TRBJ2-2	TGTGCCTGGAGTAGATTGATTGGCGGGGAGCTGTTTTTT	CAWSRLIGGELFF
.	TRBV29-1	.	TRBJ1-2	TGCAGCGTTGAAAAGGGGATAAACTATGGCTACACCTTC	CSVEKGINYGYTF
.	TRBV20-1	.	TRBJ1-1	TGCAGTGCGACAGGTCTAGCCGAACGGGTGAACACTGAAGCTTTCTTT	CSATGLAERVNTEAFF
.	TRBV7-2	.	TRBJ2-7	TGTGCCAGCAGCTTAGAGGTCGGGCGCTCCTACGAGCAGTACTTC	CASSLEVGRSYEQYF
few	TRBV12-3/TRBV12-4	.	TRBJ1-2	TGTGCCAGCAGTAGTATTCGGATAAACGGTGGCTACACCTTC	CASSSIRINGGYTF
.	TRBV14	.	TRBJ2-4	TGTGCCAGCAGCCAAATGAGCACTAGCTGGGGAAACATTCAGTACTTC	CASSQMSTSWGNIQYF
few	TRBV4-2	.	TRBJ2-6	TGTGCCAGCAGCCCCGCAGGACCCACAGGGTCTGGGGCCAACGTCCTGACTTTC	CASSPAGPTGSGANVLTF
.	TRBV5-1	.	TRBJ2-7	TGCGCCAGCAGCGCCCGGACAAAAACTTTTTTCAGCCACTCCTACGAGCAGTACTTC	CASSARTKTFFSHSYEQYF
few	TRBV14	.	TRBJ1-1	TGTGCCAGCAGATTGACAGGGAACACTGAAGCTTTCTTT	CASRLTGNTEAFF
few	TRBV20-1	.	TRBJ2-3	TGCAGTGCTAGTGCGGACTCCACAGATACGCAGTATTTT	CSASADSTDTQYF